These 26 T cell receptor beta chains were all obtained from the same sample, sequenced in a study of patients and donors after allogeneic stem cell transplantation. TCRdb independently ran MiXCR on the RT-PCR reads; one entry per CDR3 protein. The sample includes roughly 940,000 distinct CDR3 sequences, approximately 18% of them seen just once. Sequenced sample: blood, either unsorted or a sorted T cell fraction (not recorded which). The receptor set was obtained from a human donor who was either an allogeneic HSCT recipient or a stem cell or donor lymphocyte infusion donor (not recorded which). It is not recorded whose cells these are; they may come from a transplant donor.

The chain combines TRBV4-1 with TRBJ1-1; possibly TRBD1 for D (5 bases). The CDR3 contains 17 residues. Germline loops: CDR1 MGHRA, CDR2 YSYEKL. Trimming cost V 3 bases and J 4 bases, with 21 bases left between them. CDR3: CASSQASGRVKGTEAFF. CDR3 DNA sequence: TGCGCCAGCAGCCAGGCGTCGGGCAGGGTTAAGGGCACTGAAGCTTTCTTT.

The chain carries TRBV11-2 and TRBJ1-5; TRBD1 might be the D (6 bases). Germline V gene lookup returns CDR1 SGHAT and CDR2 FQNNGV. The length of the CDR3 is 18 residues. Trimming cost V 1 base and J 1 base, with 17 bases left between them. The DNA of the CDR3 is TGTGCCAGCAGCTTAGTGGTCCCAGGGGTCAAAAGCAATCAGCCCCAGCATTTT. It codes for CASSLVVPGVKSNQPQHF. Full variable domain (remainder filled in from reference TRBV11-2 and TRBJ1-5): EAGVAQSPRYKIIEKRQSVAFWCNPISGHATLYWYQQILGQGPKLLIQFQNNGVVDDSQLPKDRFSAERLKGVDSTLKIQPAKLEDSAVYLCASSLVVPGVKSNQPQHFGDGTRLSIL.

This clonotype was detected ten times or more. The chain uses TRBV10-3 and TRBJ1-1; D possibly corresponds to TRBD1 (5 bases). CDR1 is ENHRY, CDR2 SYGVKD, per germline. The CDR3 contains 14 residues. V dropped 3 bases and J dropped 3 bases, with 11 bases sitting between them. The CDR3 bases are TGTGCCATCAGTGACACCGGGGGGGACACTGAAGCTTTCTTT. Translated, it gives CAISDTGGDTEAFF.

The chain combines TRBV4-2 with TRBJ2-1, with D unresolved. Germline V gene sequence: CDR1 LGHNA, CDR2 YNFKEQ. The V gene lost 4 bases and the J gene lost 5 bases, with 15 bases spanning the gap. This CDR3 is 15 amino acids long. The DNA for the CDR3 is TGTGCCAGCAGCCCCATGAATAGACCCGACAATGAGCAGTTCTTC. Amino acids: CASSPMNRPDNEQFF.

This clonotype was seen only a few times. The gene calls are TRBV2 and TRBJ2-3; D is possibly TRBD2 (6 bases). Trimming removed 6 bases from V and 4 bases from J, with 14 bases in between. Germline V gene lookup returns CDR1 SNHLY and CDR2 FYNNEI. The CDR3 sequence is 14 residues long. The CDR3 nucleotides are TGTGCCAGCAGGGGACTCATAGATCCAGATACGCAGTATTTT. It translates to CASRGLIDPDTQYF.

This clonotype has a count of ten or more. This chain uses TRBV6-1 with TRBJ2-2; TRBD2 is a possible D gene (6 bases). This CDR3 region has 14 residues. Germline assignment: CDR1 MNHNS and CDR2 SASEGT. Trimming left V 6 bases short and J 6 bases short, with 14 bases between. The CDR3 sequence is CASSRDWPPGELFF. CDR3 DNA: TGTGCCAGCAGCCGGGACTGGCCCCCCGGGGAGCTGTTTTTT.

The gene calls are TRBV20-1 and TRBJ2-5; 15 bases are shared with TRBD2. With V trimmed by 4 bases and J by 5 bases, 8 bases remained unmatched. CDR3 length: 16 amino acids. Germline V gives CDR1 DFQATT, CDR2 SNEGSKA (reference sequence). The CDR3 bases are TGCAGTGCTACCGGGACTAGCGGGGGGACCGGGGAGACCCAGTACTTC. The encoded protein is CSATGTSGGTGETQYF.

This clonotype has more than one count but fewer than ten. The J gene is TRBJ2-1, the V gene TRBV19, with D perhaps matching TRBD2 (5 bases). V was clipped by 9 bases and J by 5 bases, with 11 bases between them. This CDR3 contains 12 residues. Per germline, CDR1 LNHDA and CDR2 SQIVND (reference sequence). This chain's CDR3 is CASGVGNNEQFF. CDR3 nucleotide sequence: TGTGCCAGCGGGGTAGGGAACAATGAGCAGTTCTTC.

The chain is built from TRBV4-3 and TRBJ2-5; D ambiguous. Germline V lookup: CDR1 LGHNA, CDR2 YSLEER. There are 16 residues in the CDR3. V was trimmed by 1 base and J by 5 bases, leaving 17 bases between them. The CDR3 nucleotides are TGCGCCAGCAGCCAAGGGCCCCCGACCAAGGCGGAGACCCAGTACTTC. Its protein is CASSQGPPTKAETQYF.

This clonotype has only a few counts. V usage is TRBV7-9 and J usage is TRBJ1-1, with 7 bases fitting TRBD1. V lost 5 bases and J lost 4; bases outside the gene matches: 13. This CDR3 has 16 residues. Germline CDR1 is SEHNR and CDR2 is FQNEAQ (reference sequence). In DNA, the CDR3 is TGTGCCAGCAGCCCTCCGGGACAGACCTTGATCACTGAAGCTTTCTTT. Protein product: CASSPPGQTLITEAFF. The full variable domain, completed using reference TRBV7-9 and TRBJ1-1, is DTGVSQNPRHKITKRGQNVTFRCDPISEHNRLYWYRQTLGQGPEFLTYFQNEAQLEKSRLLSDRFSAERPKGSFSTLEIQRTEQGDSAMYLCASSPPGQTLITEAFFGQGTRLTVV.

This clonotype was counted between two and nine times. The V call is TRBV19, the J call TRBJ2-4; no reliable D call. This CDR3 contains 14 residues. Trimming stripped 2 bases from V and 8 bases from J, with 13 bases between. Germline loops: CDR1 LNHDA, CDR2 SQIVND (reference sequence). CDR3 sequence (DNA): TGTGCCAGTAGTATAAGCCTAGAGTGGGACATTCAGTACTTC. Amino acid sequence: CASSISLEWDIQYF. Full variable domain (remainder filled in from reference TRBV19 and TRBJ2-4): DGGITQSPKYLFRKEGQNVTLSCEQNLNHDAMYWYRQDPGQGLRLIYYSQIVNDFQKGDIAEGYSVSREKKESFPLTVTSAQKNPTAFYLCASSISLEWDIQYFGAGTRLSVL.

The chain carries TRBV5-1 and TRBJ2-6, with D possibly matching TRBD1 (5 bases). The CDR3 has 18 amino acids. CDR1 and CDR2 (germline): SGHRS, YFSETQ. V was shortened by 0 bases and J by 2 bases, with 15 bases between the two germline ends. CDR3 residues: CASSLDRSPQPGANVLTF. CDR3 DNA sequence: TGCGCCAGCAGCTTGGACAGGAGCCCCCAGCCTGGGGCCAACGTCCTGACTTTC. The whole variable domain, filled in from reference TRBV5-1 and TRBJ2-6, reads KAGVTQTPRYLIKTRGQQVTLSCSPISGHRSVSWYQQTPGQGLQFLFEYFSETQRNKGNFPGRFSGRQFSNSRSEMNVSTLELGDSALYLCASSLDRSPQPGANVLTFGAGSRLTVL.

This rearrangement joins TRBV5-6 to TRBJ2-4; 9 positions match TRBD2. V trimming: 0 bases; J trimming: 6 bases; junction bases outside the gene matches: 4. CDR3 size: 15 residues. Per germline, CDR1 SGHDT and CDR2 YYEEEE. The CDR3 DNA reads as TGTGCCAGCAGCTTGGCAGCGACTAGCGGAAACATTCAGTACTTC. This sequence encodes CASSLAATSGNIQYF.

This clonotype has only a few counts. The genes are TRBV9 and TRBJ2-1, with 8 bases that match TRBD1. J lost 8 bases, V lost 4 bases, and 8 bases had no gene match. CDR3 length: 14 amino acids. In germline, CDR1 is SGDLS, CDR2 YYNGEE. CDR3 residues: CASSSRGRGDEQFF. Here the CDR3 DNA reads TGTGCCAGCAGCAGCAGGGGGCGCGGCGATGAGCAGTTCTTC.

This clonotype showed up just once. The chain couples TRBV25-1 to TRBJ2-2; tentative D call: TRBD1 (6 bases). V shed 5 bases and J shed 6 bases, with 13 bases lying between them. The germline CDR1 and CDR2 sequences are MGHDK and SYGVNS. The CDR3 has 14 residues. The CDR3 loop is CASSTHRAAGELFF. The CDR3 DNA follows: TGTGCCAGCAGTACACACAGGGCAGCCGGGGAGCTGTTTTTT.

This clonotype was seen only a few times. In DNA form, the CDR3 reads TGCAGTGCTAGCGGGGGGGTCAGAGAGACCCAGTACTTC. Its protein product is CSASGGVRETQYF. The gene calls are TRBV20-1 and TRBJ2-5; the match to TRBD2 covers 8 bases. After removal of 3 bases from V and 4 bases from J, the junction contained 4 bases not matched to a gene. Germline V gene lookup returns CDR1 DFQATT and CDR2 SNEGSKA (reference sequence). This CDR3 comprises 13 residues.

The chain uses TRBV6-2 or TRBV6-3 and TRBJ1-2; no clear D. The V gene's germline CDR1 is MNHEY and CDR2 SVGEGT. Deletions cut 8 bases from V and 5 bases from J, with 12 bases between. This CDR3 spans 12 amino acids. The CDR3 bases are TGTGCCAGCTCTTTCCTGACATATGGCTACACCTTC. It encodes CASSFLTYGYTF.

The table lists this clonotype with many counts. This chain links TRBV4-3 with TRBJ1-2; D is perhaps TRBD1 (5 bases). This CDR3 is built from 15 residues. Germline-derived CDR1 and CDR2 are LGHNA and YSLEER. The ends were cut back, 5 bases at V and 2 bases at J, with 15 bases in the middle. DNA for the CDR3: TGCGCCAGCAGCTTGGGTACAGGAGGCAACTATGGCTACACCTTC. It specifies CASSLGTGGNYGYTF.

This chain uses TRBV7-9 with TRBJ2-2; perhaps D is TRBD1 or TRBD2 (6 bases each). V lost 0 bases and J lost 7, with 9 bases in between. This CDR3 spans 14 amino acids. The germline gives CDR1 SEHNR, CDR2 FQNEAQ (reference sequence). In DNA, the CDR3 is TGTGCCAGCAGCTTAGCGGAGGGGGACGGGGAGCTGTTTTTT. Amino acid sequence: CASSLAEGDGELFF. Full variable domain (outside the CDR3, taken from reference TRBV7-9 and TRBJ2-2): DTGVSQNPRHKITKRGQNVTFRCDPISEHNRLYWYRQTLGQGPEFLTYFQNEAQLEKSRLLSDRFSAERPKGSFSTLEIQRTEQGDSAMYLCASSLAEGDGELFFGEGSRLTVL.

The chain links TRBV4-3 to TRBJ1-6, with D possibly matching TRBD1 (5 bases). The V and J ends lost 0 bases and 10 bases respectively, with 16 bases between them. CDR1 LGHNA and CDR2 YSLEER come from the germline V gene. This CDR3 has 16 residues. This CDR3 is CASSQDNGAGGSPLHF. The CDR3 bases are TGCGCCAGCAGCCAAGATAACGGGGCAGGAGGGTCACCCCTCCACTTT.

The CDR3 DNA reads as TGTGCCAGTGCTGGAGTAATCTCCGGAAGGGAGCAGTACTTC. It translates to CASAGVISGREQYF. The gene calls are TRBV2 and TRBJ2-7; D uncertain. The CDR3 is 14 amino acids. CDR1 SNHLY and CDR2 FYNNEI come from the germline V gene. V was shortened by 9 bases and J by 7 bases, with 22 bases between the two germline ends.

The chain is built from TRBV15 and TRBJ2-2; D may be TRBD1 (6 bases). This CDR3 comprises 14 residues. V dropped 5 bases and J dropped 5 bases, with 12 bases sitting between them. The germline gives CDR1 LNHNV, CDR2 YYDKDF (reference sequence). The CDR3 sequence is CATSWGTLTGELFF. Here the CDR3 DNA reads TGTGCCACCAGCTGGGGGACACTTACCGGGGAGCTGTTTTTT.

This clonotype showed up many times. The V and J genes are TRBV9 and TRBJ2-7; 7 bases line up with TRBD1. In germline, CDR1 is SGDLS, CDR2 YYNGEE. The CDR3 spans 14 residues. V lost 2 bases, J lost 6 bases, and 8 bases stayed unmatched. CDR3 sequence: CASSVSWTGSEQYF. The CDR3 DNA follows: TGTGCCAGCAGCGTTTCGTGGACAGGCTCCGAGCAGTACTTC.

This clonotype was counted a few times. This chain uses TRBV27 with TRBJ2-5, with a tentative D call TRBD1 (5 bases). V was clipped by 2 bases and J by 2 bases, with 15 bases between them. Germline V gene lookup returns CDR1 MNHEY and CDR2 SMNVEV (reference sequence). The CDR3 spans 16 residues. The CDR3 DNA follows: TGTGCCAGCAGTTTAAGGGGTATGGCGGAACAAGAGACCCAGTACTTC. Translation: CASSLRGMAEQETQYF.

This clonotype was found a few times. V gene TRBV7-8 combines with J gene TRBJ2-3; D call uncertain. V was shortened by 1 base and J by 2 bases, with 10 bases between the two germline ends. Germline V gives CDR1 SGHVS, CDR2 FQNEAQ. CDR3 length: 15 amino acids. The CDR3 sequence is CASSLVEAATDTQYF. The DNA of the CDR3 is TGTGCCAGCAGCTTAGTAGAGGCTGCCACAGATACGCAGTATTTT.

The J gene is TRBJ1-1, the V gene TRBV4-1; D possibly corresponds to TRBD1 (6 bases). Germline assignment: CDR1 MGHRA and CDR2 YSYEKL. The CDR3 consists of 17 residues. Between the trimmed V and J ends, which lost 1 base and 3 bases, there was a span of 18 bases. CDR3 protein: CASSQAYVRGADTEAFF. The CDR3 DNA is TGCGCCAGCAGCCAAGCGTATGTGCGGGGGGCGGACACTGAAGCTTTCTTT.